The next 16 T cell receptor beta chains were all read from a single sample in a study of shared clonotypes between healthy human individuals. Generated by immunoSEQ multiplex PCR, the TCRdb table keeps only in-frame clones and is missing some. Among about 680,000 clones listed, 60% to 75% were seen once. The sequencing sample was made of memory CD4+ T cells sorted from blood. Described subset: CD45RA-negative fraction. The receptor set was obtained from a woman between 25 and 40 years old in good health.

This clone was observed a single time. The chain carries TRBV2 and TRBJ2-1; 9 positions agree with TRBD2. Germline CDR1 reads SNHLY; CDR2 reads FYNNEI. V was pared by 11 bases and J by 12 bases, with 5 bases of the junction left unmatched. This CDR3 contains 10 residues. CDR3 amino acids: CAVQLAGQFF. The CDR3 bases are TGTGCCGTACAACTAGCGGGGCAGTTCTTC.

The rearrangement joins TRBV4-1 to TRBJ1-2; TRBD1 might be the D (5 bases). V lost 2 bases to trimming and J lost 7 bases, with 14 bases between them. The CDR3 covers 14 residues. Germline V lookup: CDR1 MGHRA, CDR2 YSYEKL. CDR3 sequence reads: CASSQLGSGGGYTF. CDR3 nucleotides: TGCGCCAGCAGCCAATTGGGGTCGGGGGGTGGCTACACCTTC.

The J gene is TRBJ2-5, the V gene TRBV5-4; D could derive from TRBD1 or TRBD2 (5 bases each). The V gene's germline CDR1 is SGHNT and CDR2 YYREEE (reference sequence). V lost 0 bases to trimming and J lost 7 bases, with 7 bases between them. There are 12 residues in the CDR3. CDR3 amino acids: CASSLAGATQYF. In nucleotides, the CDR3 is TGTGCCAGCAGCTTGGCCGGGGCGACCCAGTACTTC.

This chain connects TRBV2 to TRBJ1-1; 7 nucleotides line up with TRBD1. V lost 6 bases to trimming and J lost 3 bases; unmatched junction nucleotides: 4. The CDR3 covers 13 residues. In germline, CDR1 is SNHLY, CDR2 FYNNEI. In nucleotides, the CDR3 is TGTGCCAGCAGGGGGACAGAAGACACTGAAGCTTTCTTT. This translates into CASRGTEDTEAFF.

This clone has at least ten counts. The CDR3 loop is CASSSLPDRYGYTF. The DNA of the CDR3 is TGTGCCAGCAGTTCCCTCCCGGACAGGTATGGCTACACCTTC. The chain employs TRBV28 and TRBJ1-2, with 7 positions matching TRBD1. The CDR3 covers 14 residues. Trimming removed 4 bases from V and 5 bases from J; junction bases left unmatched: 7. Germline CDR1 MDHEN, CDR2 SYDVKM.

This rearrangement joins TRBV28 to TRBJ2-6; 7 bases are shared with TRBD1. Germline loops: CDR1 MDHEN, CDR2 SYDVKM. Trimming removed 4 bases from V and 0 bases from J; junction bases left unmatched: 6. The CDR3 covers 17 residues. This chain's CDR3 is CASSYRGHASGANVLTF. The CDR3 region has the DNA TGTGCCAGCAGTTACAGGGGCCACGCCTCTGGGGCCAACGTCCTGACTTTC.

The chain recombines TRBV14 with TRBJ2-6; D uncertain. The CDR3 has 14 amino acids. V gave up 1 base and J gave up 2 bases, with 3 bases separating them. Looked up from germline, CDR1 is SGHDN and CDR2 is FVKESK. DNA of the CDR3: TGTGCCAGCAGCCAAGTTACTGGGGCCAACGTCCTGACTTTC. Amino acid sequence: CASSQVTGANVLTF.

Remarks on this clone: A read error likely explains this, since a far larger clone differs by one base. V usage is TRBV11-2 and J usage is TRBJ1-1, with D possibly being TRBD1 (6 bases). Per germline, CDR1 SGHAT and CDR2 FQNNGV. The CDR3 has 13 residues. Deletions cut 3 bases from V and 1 base from J, with 6 bases between. Here the CDR3 reads CASSLGQNTEAFF. The CDR3 bases are TGTGCCAGCAGCTTGGGACAGAACACTGAAGCTTTCTTT.

This clone was picked up one time. The J gene is TRBJ1-2, the V gene TRBV2; tentative D call: TRBD1 (5 bases). The germline V gene has CDR1 SNHLY and CDR2 FYNNEI. The CDR3 is made up of 16 amino acids. Trimming cost V 4 bases and J 4 bases, with 19 bases left between them. The CDR3 DNA is TGTGCCAGCAGTGCGCGTCGACTTTCAGGGACCTATGGCTACACCTTC. Translation: CASSARRLSGTYGYTF.

This rearrangement joins TRBV4-1 to TRBJ1-3, with D tentatively TRBD1 (6 bases). Trimming removed 4 bases from V and 0 bases from J, with 13 bases in between. CDR1 is MGHRA, CDR2 YSYEKL, per germline. The CDR3 length is 16 residues. CDR3 coding DNA: TGCGCCAGCAGCCTTGAAGGACAGAGCTCTGGAAACACCATATATTTT. This translates into CASSLEGQSSGNTIYF.

Here the CDR3 reads CASSLNTGTGGGKLFF. The CDR3 region has the DNA TGCGCCAGCAGCTTAAACACCGGGACAGGGGGAGGAAAACTGTTTTTT. The chain has TRBV5-1 and TRBJ1-4; 11 bases agree with TRBD1. Trimming removed 2 bases from V and 10 bases from J; junction bases left unmatched: 10. In germline, CDR1 is SGHRS, CDR2 YFSETQ. The CDR3 has 16 residues.

The chain carries TRBV28 and TRBJ1-1; D unclear. This CDR3 comprises 14 residues. CDR1 is MDHEN and CDR2 is SYDVKM in the germline V gene. Trimming removed 7 bases at V and 1 base at J, with 13 bases between. The DNA of the CDR3 is TGTGCCAGCAAATCGGCCCCGGCGAACACTGAAGCTTTCTTT. This encodes CASKSAPANTEAFF.

J is TRBJ2-3 and V is TRBV2; D not certain. The V end was cut by 6 bases, the J end by 2 bases, with 12 bases between. The CDR3 is 14 amino acids. Germline CDR1 SNHLY, CDR2 FYNNEI. In DNA, the CDR3 is TGTGCCAGCAGCGTCCTTACCTACACAGATACGCAGTATTTT. It yields the protein CASSVLTYTDTQYF.

The genes are TRBV10-2 and TRBJ2-2; perhaps TRBD2 as D (5 bases). This CDR3 has 15 amino acids. Trimming took 7 bases from V and 2 from J, leaving 14 bases between them. CDR1 and CDR2 (germline): WSHSY, SAAADI. The CDR3 sequence is CASNNPGKNTGELFF. DNA for the CDR3: TGCGCCAGCAATAACCCGGGAAAAAACACCGGGGAGCTGTTTTTT.

The chain links TRBV18 to TRBJ1-1; D is unresolved. Germline V gene data show CDR1 as KGHSH and CDR2 as LQKENI. The CDR3 is 14 amino acids. Between the trimmed V and J ends, which lost 8 bases and 2 bases, there was a span of 15 bases. DNA of the CDR3: TGTGCCAGCACTGGCCTCCAGGAAAACACTGAAGCTTTCTTT. Its translation: CASTGLQENTEAFF.

In DNA, the CDR3 is TGTGCCAGCAGCGTCTCCGGGACTAGCGGGAATGAGCAGTTCTTC. Translation gives CASSVSGTSGNEQFF. This chain connects TRBV11-3 to TRBJ2-1; the match to TRBD2 covers 12 bases. The CDR3 spans 15 residues. With V trimmed by 5 bases and J by 7 bases, 6 bases remained unmatched. Germline V gene lookup returns CDR1 SGHNT and CDR2 YENEEA.